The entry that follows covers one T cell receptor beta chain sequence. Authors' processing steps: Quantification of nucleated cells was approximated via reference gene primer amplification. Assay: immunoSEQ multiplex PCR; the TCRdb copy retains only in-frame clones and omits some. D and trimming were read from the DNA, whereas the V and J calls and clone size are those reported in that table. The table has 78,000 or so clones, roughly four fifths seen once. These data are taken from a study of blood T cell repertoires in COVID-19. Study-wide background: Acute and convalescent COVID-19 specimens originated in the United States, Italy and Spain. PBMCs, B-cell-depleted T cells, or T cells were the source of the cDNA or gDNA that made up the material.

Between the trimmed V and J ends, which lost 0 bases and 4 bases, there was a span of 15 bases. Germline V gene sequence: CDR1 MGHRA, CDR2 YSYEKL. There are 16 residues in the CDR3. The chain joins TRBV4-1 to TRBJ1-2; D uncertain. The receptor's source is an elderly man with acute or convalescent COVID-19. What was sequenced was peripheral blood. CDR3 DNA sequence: TGCGCCAGCAGCCAAGAGTCCGGGATTGGAGGCTATGGCTACACCTTC. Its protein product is CASSQESGIGGYGYTF.